These T cell receptor beta chains were read from a single sample in a study of blood T cell repertoires in COVID-19. The method was immunoSEQ multiplex PCR; TCRdb's version includes in-frame clones alone and lacks a portion of them. The sample has 80,000 to 100,000 clones, roughly 88% seen once; the top ten hold around 2.2%. Sequencing was performed on peripheral blood. The receptors derive from a man aged 50 to 59 with COVID-19, enrolled during active disease. Each CDR3 is given with its conserved first and last residue. Each record gives: CDR3 protein, CDR3 DNA, J gene, V gene, clone size, D gene. A D gene is named only where the DNA matches it firmly. Clone size is given for some rows only: seen once, a few or many times, or a class if the clone is expanded.

CASSQSPTGVNTGELFF | TGTGCCAGCAGCCAATCCCCGACAGGGGTGAACACCGGGGAGCTGTTTTTT | TRBJ2-2 | TRBV4-2 | . | TRBD1
CASSEVPATGPF | TGTGCCAGCAGTGAAGTCCCCGCGACAGGCCCCTTC | TRBJ1-2 | TRBV6-1 | . | .
CASSLGLAELSYEQYF | TGTGCCAGCAGTTTAGGACTAGCGGAACTCTCCTACGAGCAGTACTTC | TRBJ2-7 | TRBV28 | . | TRBD2
CASCIRTVNYCPLHF | TGTGCCAGCTGTATCAGAACCGTAAACTATTGTCCCCTCCACTTT | TRBJ1-6 | TRBV3-1/TRBV3-2 | . | .
CASSQDNKKLFF | TGTGCCAGCAGCCAAGATAATAAAAAACTGTTTTTT | TRBJ1-4 | TRBV3-1/TRBV3-2 | . | .
CASRPTGGIQPQHF | TGTGCCAGCAGACCAACAGGGGGCATTCAGCCCCAGCATTTT | TRBJ1-5 | TRBV27 | . | TRBD1
CATSDPGTGHYEQYF | TGTGCCACCAGTGACCCCGGGACAGGGCACTACGAGCAGTACTTC | TRBJ2-7 | TRBV24-1 | . | TRBD1
CASSLGGAFYGYTF | TGTGCCAGCAGTTTGGGGGGGGCCTTTTATGGCTACACCTTC | TRBJ1-2 | TRBV27 | . | .
CASSPQRGVKNTEAFF | TGTGCCAGCAGTCCCCAGCGGGGGGTAAAGAACACTGAAGCTTTCTTT | TRBJ1-1 | TRBV28 | . | .
CASSPGQGADTGELFF | TGTGCCAGCAGCCCGGGACAGGGGGCCGACACCGGGGAGCTGTTTTTT | TRBJ2-2 | TRBV11-3 | once | TRBD1
CASSQGRGPEKLFF | TGTGCCAGCAGCCAAGGCAGGGGGCCTGAAAAACTGTTTTTT | TRBJ1-4 | TRBV3-1/TRBV3-2 | . | TRBD1
CASRFRGPAGEKLFF | TGTGCCAGCAGGTTCAGAGGTCCCGCCGGTGAAAAACTGTTTTTT | TRBJ1-4 | TRBV9 | . | .